This T cell receptor (beta chain) emerged from a study of T cell responses to AZD1222 COVID-19 vaccine. Overall study: Analysis merged second doses at about 4 or about 12 weeks.

The data were produced by immunoSEQ multiplex PCR, yet TCRdb's version contains in-frame clones alone and is incomplete. Here the sample spans roughly 140,000 clones, over 75% being singletons. Study results and caveats: Variant regions that are unmutated are reportedly the target of nearly half of spike-specific TCRs. Spike was spanned by vaccine-associated CD4 TCRs, with dominance at 160-218 and 743-854.

This CDR3 spans 14 amino acids. The V end lost 4 bases, the J end lost 2 bases, and 11 bases lay between the germline ends. The germline V gene has CDR1 LGHDT and CDR2 YNNKEL (reference sequence). As for this clone: Its antigen is unidentified.

This receptor was obtained from an adult in good health. Sequencing was performed on peripheral blood, taken on day 0 of AZD1222 vaccination. V and J are TRBV3-1 (or the pseudogene TRBV3-2) and TRBJ1-1; D gene unclear. The CDR3 region has the DNA TGTGCCAGCAGCCTGGGAGGGAGTAACACTGAAGCTTTCTTT. This sequence encodes CASSLGGSNTEAFF.